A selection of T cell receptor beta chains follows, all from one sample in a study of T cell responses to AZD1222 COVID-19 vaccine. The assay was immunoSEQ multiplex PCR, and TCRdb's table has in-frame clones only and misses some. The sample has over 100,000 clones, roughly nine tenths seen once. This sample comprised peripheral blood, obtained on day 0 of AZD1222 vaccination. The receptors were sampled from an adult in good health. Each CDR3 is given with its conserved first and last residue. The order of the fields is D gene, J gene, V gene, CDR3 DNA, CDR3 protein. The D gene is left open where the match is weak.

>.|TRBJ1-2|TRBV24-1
TGTGCCACCAGTGAACACGGGATCTCCCGTGGCTACACCTTC
CATSEHGISRGYTF
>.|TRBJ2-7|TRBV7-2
TGTGCCAGCAGCTTAACTGGGGGGCTCTACGAGCAGTACTTC
CASSLTGGLYEQYF
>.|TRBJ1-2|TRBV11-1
TGTGCCAGCAGCTTTAGGGGCCAAACGGGGTATGGCTACACCTTC
CASSFRGQTGYGYTF
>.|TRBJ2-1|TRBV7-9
TGTGCCAGCAGCTTACCTCGCGATGCCTCCTACAATGAGCAGTTCTTC
CASSLPRDASYNEQFF
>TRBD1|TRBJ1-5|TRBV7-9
TGTGCCAGCAGCTTAGGAGGACAGGGGCCTAGCAATCAGCCCCAGCATTTT
CASSLGGQGPSNQPQHF
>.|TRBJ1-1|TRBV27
TGTGCCAGCAATCCATGGGGGGCGCGGGGGATAGTATCTGAAGCTTTCTTT
CASNPWGARGIVSEAFF
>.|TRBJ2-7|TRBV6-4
TGTGCCAGCAGTGACTCTCTGGGTCACGAGCAGTACTTC
CASSDSLGHEQYF
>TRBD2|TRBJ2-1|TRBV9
TGTGCCAGCAGCGTAGGCCACCCCCCTCTAGCGGGGGGGAGGGTCTTC
CASSVGHPPLAGGRVF
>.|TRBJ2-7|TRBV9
TGTGCCAGCAGCGACCATGGCAGTACCTACGAGCAGTACTTC
CASSDHGSTYEQYF
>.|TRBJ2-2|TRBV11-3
TGTGCCAGCAGCACATATTCTCCTGAAACCGGGGAGCTGTTTTTT
CASSTYSPETGELFF
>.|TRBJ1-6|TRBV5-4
TGTGCCAGCAGCCTGGGACTCCGGGATTCACCCCTCCACTTT
CASSLGLRDSPLHF
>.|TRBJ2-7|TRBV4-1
TGCGCCAGCAGCCACTTGGGACAGCGGGCCGAGCAGTACTTC
CASSHLGQRAEQYF
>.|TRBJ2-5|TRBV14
TGTGCCAGCAGCCACCCCGGACGGATCCAAGAGACCCAGTACTTC
CASSHPGRIQETQYF
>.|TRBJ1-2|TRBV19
TGTGCCAGTACCACAGACAGGACCTATGGCTACACCTTC
CASTTDRTYGYTF
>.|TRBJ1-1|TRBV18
TGTGCCAGCTCACCTAAGTTCGCGACAGACACTGAAGCTTTCTTT
CASSPKFATDTEAFF
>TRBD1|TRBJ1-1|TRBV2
TGTGCCAGCAGCGGCCGGGACAGATGGAACACTGAAGCTTTCTTT
CASSGRDRWNTEAFF
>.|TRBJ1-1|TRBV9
TGTGCCAGCAGCGTAGTAGATAGGAGCCCTGAAGCTTTCTTT
CASSVVDRSPEAFF
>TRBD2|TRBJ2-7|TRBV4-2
TGTGCCAGCAGCCAAGATGCGCTGGGTAGCGGGGGCTACGAGCAGTACTTC
CASSQDALGSGGYEQYF
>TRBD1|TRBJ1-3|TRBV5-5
TGTGCCAGCAGCTCTACAGGGGGCTCTGGAAACACCATATATTTT
CASSSTGGSGNTIYF
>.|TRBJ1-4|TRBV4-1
TGCGCCAGCAGCCTCCGGACGGGGGTTTTAACTAATGAAAAACTGTTTTTT
CASSLRTGVLTNEKLFF
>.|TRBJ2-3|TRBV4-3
TGCGCCAGCAGCCAAGACTTGCGACAACTAAGCACAGATACGCAGTATTTT
CASSQDLRQLSTDTQYF
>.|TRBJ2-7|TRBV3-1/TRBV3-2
TGTGCCAGCAGCCAAGCCGCAGCGGAGCAGTACTTC
CASSQAAAEQYF